Below, 15 T cell receptor beta chains from the same sample are listed, as sequenced in a study of T cell clonality in common variable immunodeficiency. Study-wide points: Fewer deletions and N-nucleotide insertions were reportedly seen in common variable immunodeficiency TCR beta sequences.

Their antigen targets remain unknown. The data were produced by immunoSEQ multiplex PCR, yet TCRdb's version contains in-frame clones alone and is incomplete. Listed for the sample are roughly 32,000 clones, none seen a single time. Sequenced: peripheral blood mononuclear cells. The source is a human donor with common variable immunodeficiency.

For this clone: From the germline J gene comes the end of the CDR3, since the read stops 3 residues before it. The chain has TRBV6-2 or TRBV6-3 and TRBJ2-7, with TRBD2 matching over 11 bases. Germline CDR1 is MNHEY and CDR2 is SVGEGT. The ends lost 6 bases at V and 1 base at J; junction bases unmatched: 5. This CDR3 is 15 amino acids long. The CDR3 DNA, read in part, is TGTGCCAGCAGGCCCCGACTAGCGGGGTCCTACGAG. It is translated as CASRPRLAGSYE. The whole CDR3 is CASRPRLAGSYEQYF.

This clone came up a few times. The DNA ends 3 residues before the CDR3 does, and the rest of the CDR3 is filled in from the germline J gene. The chain uses TRBV7-9 and TRBJ2-1; 12 bases fit TRBD2. Per the germline V gene, CDR1 is SEHNR and CDR2 is FQNEAQ (reference sequence). This CDR3 spans 15 amino acids. V trimming: 5 bases; J trimming: 4 bases; junction bases outside the gene matches: 3. CDR3 protein: CASSPGTSGYNEQFF. The sequenced part of the CDR3 DNA is TGTGCCAGCAGCCCAGGGACTAGCGGGTACAATGAG.

This clone was detected many times. The observed sequence ends 3 residues before the CDR3 terminus, with the missing tail filled in from the germline J gene. The rearrangement uses TRBV15 and TRBJ1-2; no clear D gene. The V gene lost 1 base and the J gene lost 6 bases, with 6 bases spanning the gap. The germline V gene has CDR1 LNHNV and CDR2 YYDKDF (reference sequence). CDR3 length: 12 amino acids. The DNA read from the CDR3 is TGTGCCACCAGCAGAGGCAGTGATGGC. This gives the protein CATSRGSDG. In full, the CDR3 is CATSRGSDGYTF.

Incomplete CDR3 DNA: TGTGCCAGCAGTTCCGGGGACTTCAAGGACGAG. Translated, it gives CASSSGDFKDE. The entire CDR3 reads CASSSGDFKDEQYF. This rearrangement joins TRBV7-2 to TRBJ2-7; TRBD2 might be the D (6 bases). The read ends 3 residues shy of where the CDR3 ends; the end is completed using the germline J gene. Trimming stripped 6 bases from V and 5 bases from J, with 17 bases between. This CDR3 region has 14 residues. Germline CDR1 is SGHTA and CDR2 is FQGNSA. The full variable domain, with the rest looked up from reference TRBV7-2 and TRBJ2-7, is GAGVSQSPSNKVTEKGKDVELRCDPISGHTALYWYRQSLGQGLEFLIYFQGNSAPDKSGLPSDRFSAERTGGSVSTLTIQRTQQEDSAVYLCASSSGDFKDEQYFGPGTRLTVT.

Turning to this clone: With the read ending 3 residues before the CDR3 end, the germline J gene is used to fill in that end. This chain joins TRBV5-5 and TRBJ2-3, with no clear D. CDR1 SGHKS and CDR2 YYEKEE come from the germline V gene (reference sequence). CDR3 size: 15 residues. V shed 4 bases and J shed 2 bases, with 14 bases lying between them. This CDR3 is CASSRRGSVTDTQYF. The covered CDR3 bases are TGTGCCAGCAGCCGACGTGGCAGCGTCACAGATACG.

For this clone: The read falls 3 residues short of the CDR3 end, and the missing part is taken from the germline J gene. This chain links TRBV7-3 with TRBJ2-1, with 9 positions matching TRBD2. The CDR3 loop spans 16 amino acids. Germline V gene lookup returns CDR1 SGHTA and CDR2 FQGTGA. V gave up 4 bases and J gave up 4 bases; unmatched junction bases: 8. The chain's CDR3 is CASSSTRLAVYNEQFF. The CDR3 bases that were read are TGTGCCAGCAGCTCCACTCGACTAGCGGTTTACAATGAG.

This clone occurred many times. The CDR3 goes on 3 residues after the read ends, and that part is filled in from the germline J gene. The chain recombines TRBV29-1 with TRBJ1-4; 11 positions agree with TRBD1. CDR3 length: 13 amino acids. The germline CDR1 and CDR2 sequences are SQVTM and ANQGSEA. Germline trimming cut 2 bases from V and 9 bases from J; bases unmatched to any gene: 2. Partial CDR3 DNA: TGCAGCGTTGAAAAGGACAGGGGGCAAAAA. Encoded protein: CSVEKDRGQK. The full CDR3 is CSVEKDRGQKLFF.

As to this clone: The read halts 3 residues ahead of the CDR3 end, with the missing end drawn from the germline J gene. The rearrangement uses TRBV7-7 and TRBJ2-5; 7 bases agree with TRBD1. The CDR3 runs 15 residues. The V gene end was trimmed by 4 bases and the J gene end by 5 bases; junction bases not matched to a gene: 10. Germline V CDR1 and CDR2: SSHAT, FNYEAQ (reference sequence). CDR3 residues: CASSSSATGEETQYF. The DNA read from the CDR3 is TGTGCCAGCAGCTCCAGTGCAACAGGGGAGGAGACC.

Points on this clone: The read halts 3 residues ahead of the CDR3 end, with the missing end drawn from the germline J gene. This chain uses TRBV19 with TRBJ2-2; D may be TRBD2 (7 bases). The CDR3 has 16 amino acids. The germline V and J ends were trimmed by 9 bases and 5 bases, with 22 bases remaining between them. Germline CDR1 and CDR2: LNHDA and SQIVND (reference sequence). The CDR3 spells CASMGGAGAVTGELFF. The part of the CDR3 DNA that was read is TGTGCCAGCATGGGGGGGGCGGGAGCGGTAACCGGGGAG.

This clone was seen at least ten times. Coverage ceases 3 residues before the CDR3 finishes, and the germline J gene fills in the end. This chain links TRBV6-2 or TRBV6-3 with TRBJ1-1, with TRBD1 matching 7 bases. V dropped 6 bases and J dropped 4; count of bases not matched to a gene: 11. Germline CDR1 is MNHEY and CDR2 is SVGEGT. The CDR3 totals 15 residues. The CDR3 sequence is CASSDRVLLSTEAFF. The covered CDR3 bases are TGTGCCAGCAGCGACAGGGTTCTTCTCTCCACTGAA.

This clone was seen ten or more times. The DNA read from the CDR3 is TGTGCCAGTAGTTTACAGGGAGGTAACTATGGC. Residues: CASSLQGGNYG. The complete CDR3 sequence is CASSLQGGNYGYTF. The rearrangement joins TRBV19 to TRBJ1-2, with D perhaps matching TRBD1 (6 bases). The read terminates 3 residues ahead of where the CDR3 ends, so the germline J gene completes it. This CDR3 spans 14 amino acids. V was clipped by 5 bases and J by 1 base, with 11 bases between them. CDR1 is LNHDA and CDR2 is SQIVND in the germline V gene (reference sequence).

This clone came up many times. Read sequence stops 3 residues before the CDR3 end, and the germline J gene provides the missing end. The chain couples TRBV10-1 to TRBJ2-1, with D unresolved. The CDR3 runs 14 residues. The V end was cut by 3 bases, the J end by 0 bases, with 6 bases between. CDR1 and CDR2 (germline): WNHNN, SYGVQD (reference sequence). The CDR3 bases that were read are TGCGCCAGCAGTGATACGGGCTCCTACAATGAG. Amino acid sequence: CASSDTGSYNE. The complete CDR3 reads CASSDTGSYNEQFF.

About this clone: The read ends 3 residues shy of where the CDR3 ends; the end is completed using the germline J gene. The J gene is TRBJ2-2, the V gene TRBV30; no firm D call. This CDR3 has 13 residues. Germline V gene data show CDR1 as GTSNPN and CDR2 as SVGIG (reference sequence). Between the trimmed V and J ends, which lost 3 bases and 1 base, there was a span of 6 bases. Incomplete CDR3 DNA: TGTGCCTGGAGGGCAGGGAACACCGGGGAG. The encoded protein is CAWRAGNTGE. The CDR3, in full, reads CAWRAGNTGELFF.

This clone has a count of ten or more. The junction departs from germline at one end; a sequencing error may be responsible. CDR3 DNA, as far as it was read: TGCGCCAGCAGCCAGGAGGGGACAGCCCCTGGAAACACC. Residues: CASSQEGTAPGNT. The complete CDR3 protein is CASSQEGTAPGNTIYF. V usage is TRBV4-2 and J usage is TRBJ1-3; 7 bases are shared with TRBD1. The missing CDR3 end, 3 residues past where the read stops, is filled in from the germline J gene. Germline V gene lookup returns CDR1 LGHNA and CDR2 YNFKEQ. CDR3 length: 16 residues.

This clone was recorded a few times. The read ends 3 residues shy of where the CDR3 ends; the end is completed using the germline J gene. The gene calls are TRBV6-1 and TRBJ2-3; 9 nucleotides align to TRBD2. V dropped 2 bases and J dropped 3; count of bases not matched to a gene: 6. CDR3 length: 16 amino acids. Germline V gene data show CDR1 as MNHNS and CDR2 as SASEGT. CDR3 sequence: CASSEQAGGGTDTQYF. CDR3 DNA, as far as it was read: TGTGCCAGCAGTGAACAAGCGGGAGGAGGGACAGATACG.